Reported below is one T cell receptor beta chain. No cognate antigen has been identified for it. No base qualities exist here, and no much larger clone lies one base off it. This entry belongs to a study of beta chain features in type 1 diabetes (dated by TCRdb to the late 2010s). Study-level background: Mean age, gender distribution, total cell number and subset yield did not differ between patients and healthy donors. A total of roughly 98,000,000 sorted cells were examined across all samples, and a strong correlation was observed between cell number per subset and RNA yield. Naive and central memory subsets were obtained from all 30 or so donors, but regulatory and stem cell-like memory subsets were isolated from only 8 patients and roughly 8 healthy donors. In the study, recently diagnosed type 1 diabetes patients and matched healthy donors were compared on the TCRB repertoires of their sorted circulating CD4+ T cell subsets.

CDR1 is given as MGHRA and CDR2 as YSYEKL, both from the germline V gene. V is pruned by 2 bases and J by 4 bases, leaving 8 bases of the junction without a gene match. Measured from the cysteine to the phenylalanine, the CDR3 is 16 residues long. The DNA shown is the 48-base CDR3, in frame from base 1. A single peripheral blood draw of approximately 110 mL on average was collected from each donor into heparinised tubes. Using a panel that included CD45RO, CCR7, CD25, CD127, CD95 and CD27, naive, central memory, regulatory and stem cell-like memory CD4+ T cells were sorted on a BD FACSAria II. Every sorted population had a purity above 95%. Right away, PBMCs were isolated by Lymphoprep density gradient centrifugation and were stained directly, with no culture step. Samples were stained and sorted in pairs, with one healthy donor and one patient per experiment, so that batch effects were minimized.

The High Capacity cDNA Reverse Transcription Kit was used to reverse transcribe all of the isolated RNA, meaning that expressed TCRB transcripts were what got sequenced. Deep immunoSEQ sequencing was performed on naive, central memory and regulatory T cell samples, with an average of roughly 3.6 million total reads per sample. Sorted cells were lysed in RLT buffer and RNA was extracted with DNase-treated RNeasy Micro or Mini kits, depending on cell number. To prevent cross-contamination, each cell subset was processed individually, whereas patient and healthy donor samples were processed jointly. The immunoSEQ multiplex PCR was used to amplify TCRB sequences from cDNA, generating 87-bp fragments that spanned the CDR3 region. Sequencing of the amplicons was performed on the Illumina HiSeq platform. In the authors' own workflow: PCR bias was computationally corrected using synthetic template baselines, reads within Hamming distance 2 were collapsed, and singletons that could not be merged were discarded. By aligning reads against IMGT, V, D and J genes, CDR3 length, and insertions or deletions at six rearrangement sites were assigned. Clonotype counts were normalized to sorted cell number within each subset before computing true diversity and Gini coefficients with the tcR R package. The overlap coefficient, calculated on TCRB nucleotide sequences, was used to measure repertoire sharing. Out-of-frame TCRB sequences from naive cells were analyzed as a proxy for the pre-selection repertoire. TCRdb retrieved this table from immuneACCESS and kept in-frame rearrangements only. Not all clones are present; in checked studies, unresolved V genes account for under half, and no reason is known for the remainder. Clone size and the V and J calls come from that table; the DNA yielded D and trimming. The sample has under 400,000 clones on record, around a fifth of them singletons. 0.035% to 0.05% of the sample is taken by the ten largest.

Broader findings and caveats from the paper: Naive, central memory and regulatory TCRB repertoires appeared to be more alike among patients than among healthy donors. Only small numbers of individuals were included in the HLA sub-analyses, which left unresolved whether HLA type had any influence on TCRB rearrangement. A moderate but significant shortening of TCRB CDR3 length was observed in type 1 diabetes patients in all four CD4+ subsets. Sequencing cDNA rather than genomic DNA could over-represent highly expressing activated cells, although activation and CD3 levels did not differ between groups. At VDJ recombination sites, type 1 diabetes patients had fewer insertions and more deleted nucleotides, which implies abnormalities in thymic rearrangement. PCR might favor shorter templates, but patient and control samples were amplified and corrected together, so any skew would affect both groups equally.

The rearrangement combines TRBV4-1 with TRBJ2-5; 9 bases in the middle match TRBD2. The sequence derives from a woman younger than 35 in good health. The source material was naive CD4+ T cells from blood. The cell subset or site label, read with the paper, signifies: true naive CD4+ T cells. The nucleotides read TGCGCCAGCAGCCAATTTGGGCGGGAGGGCCGAGAGACCCAGTACTTC. Its protein reads: CASSQFGREGRETQYF.